The sample holds one count of the clone carrying this T cell receptor beta chain. Assay used: immunoSEQ multiplex PCR; TCRdb lists only in-frame clones, some missing. Of about 74,000 clones listed, approximately 91% were seen once; the top ten hold 1.4%. These data originate in a study of T cell changes during pregnancy in multiple sclerosis. V lost 5 bases to trimming and J lost 3 bases; unmatched junction nucleotides: 8. CDR1 and CDR2 (germline): MNHEY, SMNVEV (reference sequence). This CDR3 has 15 amino acids. The V call is TRBV27, the J call TRBJ1-2; TRBD1 aligns across 8 bases. This TCR was recovered from a female donor with multiple sclerosis, enrolled in a pregnancy study. The sample here was peripheral blood, taken in the third trimester of pregnancy. CDR3: CASSPQGAVYYGYTF. In nucleotides, the CDR3 is TGTGCCAGCAGTCCCCAGGGGGCGGTTTACTATGGCTACACCTTC.